Each of the 29 T cell receptor beta chains below was sequenced from the same sample in a study of regulatory dendritic cells for organ transplantation (TCRdb year 2017). Receptor libraries were prepared by the immunoSEQ multiplex PCR assay. TCRdb mirrors the immuneACCESS table, restricted to in-frame sequences. Some clones are absent from its copies; in checked studies, under half trace to an unresolved V gene, and the reason for the others is unknown. The sample table contains over 8,500 clones; only one count was recorded for roughly 70% of them. Together, the top ten hold approximately 19% of the sample. Source material: memory CD8+ T cells from blood. The cell subset or site label for this specimen denotes: CD45RO+ memory T cells. All receptors derive from a human donor in good health.

V and J are TRBV27 and TRBJ2-1; maybe TRBD2 (6 bases). The CDR3 contains 15 residues. Trimming took off 4 bases at V and 5 bases at J, with 15 bases between the two ends. Germline V CDR1 and CDR2: MNHEY, SMNVEV (reference sequence). This chain's CDR3 is CASSSAGNSHNEQFF. Written as DNA, the CDR3 is TGTGCCAGCAGTTCGGCGGGGAACAGCCACAATGAGCAGTTCTTC.

This clone appeared once. The rearrangement joins TRBV7-9 to TRBJ2-3, with a weak D call TRBD1 (6 bases). The germline V and J ends were trimmed by 2 bases and 0 bases, with 12 bases remaining between them. Germline assignment: CDR1 SEHNR and CDR2 FQNEAQ (reference sequence). This CDR3 comprises 16 residues. The DNA for the CDR3 is TGTGCCAGCAGCTTAAGTTTTGGGGGCAGCACAGATACGCAGTATTTT. As protein: CASSLSFGGSTDTQYF.

Only one count was recorded for this clone. V gene TRBV5-5 combines with J gene TRBJ2-1; 8 nucleotides agree with TRBD2. Germline values: CDR1 SGHKS, CDR2 YYEKEE (reference sequence). The CDR3 sequence is 15 residues long. Germline trimming cut 2 bases from V and 8 bases from J; bases unmatched to any gene: 9. This CDR3 reads CASSFPGTSSDEQFF. In nucleotides, the CDR3 is TGTGCCAGCAGCTTCCCCGGGACTAGTTCGGATGAGCAGTTCTTC.

The chain recombines TRBV10-3 with TRBJ1-1; a weak D match, TRBD1 (6 bases). Trimming left V 6 bases short and J 3 bases short, with 26 bases between. CDR1 is ENHRY and CDR2 is SYGVKD in the germline V gene. This CDR3 spans 18 amino acids. CDR3 DNA: TGTGCCATCAGCCGCCTGCTACGACTGAGGGAGGGGGACACTGAAGCTTTCTTT. It translates to CAISRLLRLREGDTEAFF.

This clone was observed once. This sequence joins TRBV5-4 and TRBJ1-2, with unresolved D. The CDR3 covers 11 residues. The V gene lost 9 bases and the J gene lost 5 bases, with 11 bases spanning the gap. CDR1 is SGHNT and CDR2 is YYREEE in the germline V gene (reference sequence). For the CDR3, the DNA is TGTGCCATCTGGTATGGGTATGGCTACACCTTC. Its protein product is CAIWYGYGYTF.

V gene TRBV10-2 combines with J gene TRBJ2-5; 10 nucleotides line up with TRBD2. The CDR3 sequence is 14 residues long. The V and J ends lost 6 bases and 1 base, in that order; junction bases with no gene match: 2. Germline CDR1 is WSHSY and CDR2 is SAAADI. CDR3 DNA: TGCGCCAGCAGAGGGACTAGCGCCCAAGAGACCCAGTACTTC. As protein: CASRGTSAQETQYF.

DNA for the CDR3: TGTGCCAGCAGCTTAGAACCGGGACATCTAAACTATGGCTACACCTTC. Its translation is CASSLEPGHLNYGYTF. The chain is built from TRBV5-8 and TRBJ1-2; weak D call: TRBD1 (6 bases). This CDR3 has 16 residues. Germline V CDR1 and CDR2: SGHTS, YDEGEE. Trimming took off 2 bases at V and 2 bases at J, with 16 bases between the two ends.

On this clone: One junction end disagrees with the germline gene, perhaps due to a read error. The chain has TRBV7-7 and TRBJ2-7; TRBD2 matches at 7 bases. The CDR3 totals 13 residues. Germline V CDR1 and CDR2: SSHAT, FNYEAQ (reference sequence). CDR3 sequence reads: CASSLAGGYEQYF. The CDR3 DNA is TGTGCTAGCAGCTTAGCGGGCGGGTACGAGCAGTACTTC. The whole variable domain, remainder taken from reference TRBV7-7 and TRBJ2-7, is GAGVSQSPRYKVTKRGQDVTLRCDPISSHATLYWYQQALGQGPEFLTYFNYEAQPDKSGLPSDRFSAERPEGSISTLTIQRTEQRDSAMYRCASSLAGGYEQYFGPGTRLTVT.

This clone was seen just once. The chain is built from TRBV7-2 and TRBJ1-1; D call uncertain. The CDR3 runs to 13 residues. With 11 bases removed from V and 1 base from J, the gap between germline ends came to 14 bases. Per the germline V gene, CDR1 is SGHTA and CDR2 is FQGNSA. CDR3 DNA sequence: TGTGCCGGAGCCGGTGGGGAGAACACTGAAGCTTTCTTT. Translated, it gives CAGAGGENTEAFF.

The genes are TRBV4-1 and TRBJ2-1, with 9 bases fitting TRBD1. V lost 1 base and J lost 8; bases outside the gene matches: 12. The CDR3 has 17 residues. From germline, CDR1 is MGHRA and CDR2 YSYEKL. CDR3: CASSQGDWDRVTDEQFF. CDR3 coding DNA: TGCGCCAGCAGCCAAGGGGATTGGGACAGGGTGACCGATGAGCAGTTCTTC.

This rearrangement joins TRBV2 to TRBJ2-7; 9 nucleotides line up with TRBD1. CDR1 is SNHLY and CDR2 is FYNNEI in the germline V gene. The CDR3 spans 16 residues. Unmatched junction bases numbered 8, after V lost 0 bases and J lost 5 bases. The CDR3 region is CASSEAPGQGRDEQYF. CDR3 bases: TGTGCCAGCAGTGAAGCGCCGGGACAGGGTCGGGACGAGCAGTACTTC.

The chain is built from TRBV7-9 and TRBJ2-7, with a possible D match to TRBD1 (6 bases). This CDR3 comprises 15 residues. The germline CDR1 and CDR2 sequences are SEHNR and FQNEAQ (reference sequence). Deletions cut 5 bases from V and 2 bases from J, with 16 bases between. The CDR3 loop reads CASSQVGTGPYEQYF. CDR3 bases: TGTGCCAGCAGCCAAGTTGGAACAGGGCCCTACGAGCAGTACTTC.

V usage is TRBV2 and J usage is TRBJ1-5, with TRBD1 as a possible D gene (6 bases). V lost 5 bases to trimming and J lost 6 bases, with 14 bases between them. The CDR3 spans 14 residues. CDR1 SNHLY and CDR2 FYNNEI come from the germline V gene. CDR3 nucleotide sequence: TGTGCCAGCAGTCGGGATGGGGGGGCTCAGCCCCAGCATTTT. It yields the protein CASSRDGGAQPQHF. The full variable domain, completed using reference TRBV2 and TRBJ1-5, is EPEVTQTPSHQVTQMGQEVILRCVPISNHLYFYWYRQILGQKVEFLVSFYNNEISEKSEIFDDQFSVERPDGSNFTLKIRSTKLEDSAMYFCASSRDGGAQPQHFGDGTRLSIL.

The CDR3 nucleotides read TGTGCCAGCAGCTTTTTAGCTCTTTCCGACGGATTGAATGAACTGTTTTTT. Protein sequence: CASSFLALSDGLNELFF. This chain connects TRBV5-5 to TRBJ1-4; no definite D call. V was cut by 2 bases and J by 12 bases, with 26 bases left in between. This CDR3 is 17 amino acids long. The germline V gene encodes CDR1 SGHKS and CDR2 YYEKEE (reference sequence). Filled out from reference TRBV5-5 and TRBJ1-4, the complete variable domain reads DAGVTQSPTHLIKTRGQQVTLRCSPISGHKSVSWYQQVLGQGPQFIFQYYEKEERGRGNFPDRFSARQFPNYSSELNVNALLLGDSALYLCASSFLALSDGLNELFFGSGTQLSVL.

V usage is TRBV19 and J usage is TRBJ2-7; no definite D call. The ends were cut back, 3 bases at V and 3 bases at J, with 9 bases in the middle. Per the germline V gene, CDR1 is LNHDA and CDR2 is SQIVND (reference sequence). The CDR3 runs to 13 residues. DNA of the CDR3: TGTGCCAGTAGTATTGTACCGAGCTACGAGCAGTACTTC. It translates to CASSIVPSYEQYF.

The CDR3 DNA is TGTGCCAGCAGTCCCCAGCGGGGGAGCTCCTACGAGCAGTACTTC. Protein product: CASSPQRGSSYEQYF. The chain uses TRBV6-5 and TRBJ2-7, with TRBD2 identical over 8 bases. The CDR3 loop spans 15 amino acids. J gave up 0 bases and V 5 bases, and 6 bases lay outside the gene matches. CDR1 MNHEY and CDR2 SVGAGI come from the germline V gene.

The chain uses TRBV9 and TRBJ1-2; perhaps TRBD1 as D (6 bases). This CDR3 is built from 15 residues. The germline CDR1 and CDR2 sequences are SGDLS and YYNGEE. V lost 3 bases to trimming and J lost 4 bases, with 16 bases between them. This CDR3 reads CASSALLTGVYGYTF. The CDR3, as DNA: TGTGCCAGCAGCGCCCTTTTGACAGGAGTCTATGGCTACACCTTC.

The J gene is TRBJ1-2, the V gene TRBV6-5; D ambiguous. Germline V gene lookup returns CDR1 MNHEY and CDR2 SVGAGI. The CDR3 has 13 amino acids. Trimming left V 3 bases short and J 1 base short, with 6 bases between. CDR3 sequence: CASSYGINYGYTF. Written as DNA, the CDR3 is TGTGCCAGCAGTTATGGGATTAACTATGGCTACACCTTC.

This chain links TRBV15 with TRBJ2-7; TRBD1 might be the D (6 bases). Germline CDR1 is LNHNV and CDR2 is YYDKDF (reference sequence). Trimming took 0 bases from V and 6 from J, leaving 9 bases between them. The length of the CDR3 is 13 residues. This chain's CDR3 is CATSRDFRGEQYF. As DNA, the CDR3 is TGTGCCACCAGCAGAGATTTCAGGGGCGAGCAGTACTTC.

This chain joins TRBV14 and TRBJ2-7; no firm D call. The V gene's germline CDR1 is SGHDN and CDR2 FVKESK. The CDR3 is 11 residues long. V lost 5 bases and J 3 bases, leaving 5 bases between the germline ends. The CDR3 DNA sequence: TGTGCCAGCAGCAAGCACTACGAGCAGTACTTC. Encoded protein: CASSKHYEQYF.

This chain's CDR3 is CAWGHDYGTSGGVGTQYF. DNA for the CDR3: TGTGCCTGGGGCCATGACTACGGGACTAGCGGGGGGGTTGGAACGCAGTATTTT. The chain employs TRBV30 and TRBJ2-3, with 16 bases lining up with TRBD2. This CDR3 comprises 18 residues. The germline V gene encodes CDR1 GTSNPN and CDR2 SVGIG (reference sequence). The junction had 17 bases not matched to a gene; V was cut back by 5 bases and J by 9 bases.

CDR3: CASSFVRGAGETQYF. The CDR3 DNA is TGTGCCAGCAGCTTCGTCAGGGGCGCGGGAGAGACCCAGTACTTC. The chain is built from TRBV7-9 and TRBJ2-5, with D possibly matching TRBD1 (6 bases). CDR1 is SEHNR and CDR2 is FQNEAQ in the germline V gene (reference sequence). CDR3 length: 15 amino acids. V lost 3 bases and J lost 4, with 15 bases in between.

This rearrangement joins TRBV4-3 to TRBJ1-1; D might be TRBD1 (6 bases). The V gene lost 1 base and the J gene lost 8 bases, with 17 bases spanning the gap. The CDR3 runs to 15 residues. Germline assignment: CDR1 LGHNA and CDR2 YSLEER. CDR3 sequence (DNA): TGCGCCAGCAGCCAAGGGAGGGGGTCTACGGTGGAAGCTTTCTTT. This codes for CASSQGRGSTVEAFF.

The chain has TRBV4-1 and TRBJ1-5; unclear D gene. V shed 0 bases and J shed 1 base, with 13 bases lying between them. Germline V gives CDR1 MGHRA, CDR2 YSYEKL. The CDR3 is made up of 17 amino acids. The CDR3 nucleotides are TGCGCCAGCAGCCAAGATCGGGTAGGTTGGAGCAATCAGCCCCAGCATTTT. Translating gives CASSQDRVGWSNQPQHF.

The chain employs TRBV4-1 and TRBJ2-5; D may match TRBD1 or TRBD2 (5 bases each). The germline gives CDR1 MGHRA, CDR2 YSYEKL. V lost 3 bases and J 1 base, leaving 6 bases between the germline ends. The CDR3 runs 13 residues. DNA for the CDR3: TGCGCCAGCAGCCACGGGACCCAAGAGACCCAGTACTTC. Translation gives CASSHGTQETQYF.

V usage is TRBV4-3 and J usage is TRBJ2-1; D gene unclear. With 0 bases removed from V and 0 bases from J, the gap between germline ends came to 9 bases. CDR3 length: 16 residues. CDR1 is LGHNA, CDR2 YSLEER, per germline. CDR3 sequence (DNA): TGCGCCAGCAGCCAAGATGGTAGGGCCTCCTACAATGAGCAGTTCTTC. This encodes CASSQDGRASYNEQFF.

V usage is TRBV5-1 and J usage is TRBJ2-1, with TRBD2 matching 7 bases. V trimming: 1 base; J trimming: 3 bases; junction bases outside the gene matches: 4. CDR3 length: 15 amino acids. Germline CDR1 and CDR2: SGHRS and YFSETQ. The CDR3 region is CASSLYGGSYNEQFF. The CDR3 DNA sequence: TGCGCCAGCAGCTTGTATGGCGGGAGCTACAATGAGCAGTTCTTC.

V gene TRBV5-4 combines with J gene TRBJ2-7; no reliable D call. The length of the CDR3 is 11 residues. Trimming removed 0 bases at V and 6 bases at J, with 4 bases between. Germline CDR1 and CDR2: SGHNT and YYREEE (reference sequence). The CDR3 nucleotides are TGTGCCAGCAGCTTGGGTCGCGAGCAGTACTTC. It translates to CASSLGREQYF.

The chain uses TRBV5-1 and TRBJ1-2; D is perhaps TRBD1 (5 bases). The CDR3 is 14 residues long. V lost 4 bases and J 1 base, leaving 11 bases between the germline ends. Germline CDR1 SGHRS, CDR2 YFSETQ. In nucleotides, the CDR3 is TGCGCCAGCAGCGTAGGGGACGGTAACTATGGCTACACCTTC. This encodes CASSVGDGNYGYTF.